One and the same sample provided the 10 T cell receptor beta chains below, sequenced in a study of CD8+ T cells in alopecia areata. The treatment here: oral pan-JAK inhibitor, 5-10 mg twice daily. The sequencing template was cDNA reverse transcribed from extracted RNA. Only in-frame clones appear in the TCRdb table, and some are missing; sequencing was by immunoSEQ multiplex PCR. The sample yields 270,000 or so clones, roughly 60% seen once. Sequences were derived from CD4+ T cells sorted from blood, sampled at week 24, from a patient treated with tofacitinib. The receptor source for this set is a human donor with alopecia areata.

The rearrangement links TRBV4-1 to TRBJ2-4; D uncertain. This CDR3 comprises 16 residues. V lost 1 base to trimming and J lost 0 bases, with 10 bases between them. Germline lookup yields CDR1 MGHRA and CDR2 YSYEKL. In nucleotides, the CDR3 is TGCGCCAGCAGCCAAGCCAGCCAACTAGCCAAAAACATTCAGTACTTC. This encodes CASSQASQLAKNIQYF.

This chain joins TRBV5-1 and TRBJ2-5; TRBD1 or TRBD2 may be the D gene (6 bases each). In germline, CDR1 is SGHRS, CDR2 YFSETQ. The CDR3 is 13 amino acids. Trimming took off 7 bases at V and 5 bases at J, with 15 bases between the two ends. Written as DNA, the CDR3 is TGCGCCAGCCGAACAGGGAGGCGGGAGACCCAGTACTTC. Translation gives CASRTGRRETQYF.

This rearrangement joins TRBV5-4 to TRBJ2-2, with 7 positions matching TRBD2. Germline V gives CDR1 SGHNT, CDR2 YYREEE (reference sequence). The CDR3 has 16 amino acids. The trim removed 3 bases at V and 5 bases at J, leaving 10 bases unmatched. CDR3 loop: CASSWEGKEGTGELFF. CDR3 nucleotides: TGTGCCAGCAGCTGGGAGGGGAAGGAGGGTACCGGGGAGCTGTTTTTT.

This clone was detected only a few times. The J gene is TRBJ2-2, the V gene TRBV6-5; D is undetermined. CDR3 length: 14 residues. V lost 6 bases, J lost 6 bases, and 14 bases lay in between. CDR1 and CDR2 (germline): MNHEY, SVGAGI. CDR3 residues: CASRDRRLAGELFF. Written as DNA, the CDR3 is TGTGCCAGCAGAGACCGGCGGCTAGCCGGGGAGCTGTTTTTT.

The chain joins TRBV29-1 to TRBJ2-3, with D maybe TRBD2 (7 bases). Per germline, CDR1 SQVTM and CDR2 ANQGSEA. CDR3 length equals 16 residues. Trimming left V 8 bases short and J 0 bases short, with 21 bases between. Written as DNA, the CDR3 is TGCAGCTTCTACTCGAGGGGGGGAGCTAGCACAGATACGCAGTATTTT. Residues: CSFYSRGGASTDTQYF.

This clone was recorded a few times. The chain couples TRBV5-6 to TRBJ2-6; 12 nucleotides align to TRBD2. From germline, CDR1 is SGHDT and CDR2 YYEEEE. This CDR3 region has 17 residues. J gave up 4 bases and V 4 bases, and 6 bases lay outside the gene matches. CDR3 residues: CASSHRLAGVGANVLTF. CDR3 nucleotides: TGTGCCAGCAGCCACCGACTAGCGGGGGTCGGGGCCAACGTCCTGACTTTC.

The V call is TRBV18, the J call TRBJ1-2; 9 positions agree with TRBD1. CDR3 length equals 13 residues. V trimming: 2 bases; J trimming: 6 bases; junction bases outside the gene matches: 1. From germline, CDR1 is KGHSH and CDR2 LQKENI. CDR3 region: CASSPRTGDGYTF. CDR3 DNA: TGTGCCAGCTCACCAAGGACAGGGGATGGCTACACCTTC.

Notes on this clone: Given a much more abundant clone one base away, this may be a read error. The chain couples TRBV9 to TRBJ2-3; D gene uncertain. CDR1 SGDLS and CDR2 YYNGEE come from the germline V gene. The CDR3 length is 11 residues. Trimming took off 4 bases at V and 2 bases at J, with 2 bases between the two ends. The CDR3 loop reads CASSSTDTQYF. DNA of the CDR3: TGTGCCAGCAGCTCCACAGATACGCAGTATTTT.

The V call is TRBV27, the J call TRBJ2-5; D might be TRBD2 (7 bases). The germline V gene has CDR1 MNHEY and CDR2 SMNVEV (reference sequence). This CDR3 has 16 amino acids. V was cut by 5 bases and J by 1 base, with 17 bases left in between. This CDR3 reads CASSDGSGGLQETQYF. For the CDR3, the DNA is TGTGCCAGCAGTGACGGGTCCGGGGGGCTCCAAGAGACCCAGTACTTC.

The J gene is TRBJ1-1, the V gene TRBV15; unclear D gene. The CDR3 covers 13 residues. The V and J ends lost 0 bases and 4 bases respectively, with 6 bases between them. Germline CDR1 and CDR2: LNHNV and YYDKDF (reference sequence). The CDR3 reads CATSREHSTEAFF. In DNA form, the CDR3 reads TGTGCCACCAGCAGAGAGCATAGCACTGAAGCTTTCTTT.